Listed below are T cell receptor beta chains from one sample, sequenced in a study of blood T cell repertoires in COVID-19. The assay was immunoSEQ multiplex PCR, and TCRdb's table has in-frame clones only and misses some. The table lists more than 300,000 clones, 70% to 90% of them singletons. The source material was peripheral blood. These receptor sequences come from a woman aged 25 to 39 with COVID-19, enrolled during active disease. CDR3s include the opening cysteine and the closing phenylalanine or tryptophan. The order of the fields is D gene, V gene, J gene, clone size, CDR3 DNA, CDR3 protein. The D gene is left open where the match is weak. Rows give clone size only sometimes, using once, few, many, or a class for an expanded clone.

D gene: -
V gene: TRBV3-1/TRBV3-2
J gene: TRBJ1-1
clone size: -
CDR3 DNA: TGTGCCAGCAGCCACAGGGGTAGAGGGACTGAAGCTTTCTTT
CDR3 protein: CASSHRGRGTEAFF

D gene: -
V gene: TRBV18
J gene: TRBJ1-3
clone size: few
CDR3 DNA: TGTGCCAGCTCACCAGGAAGCAGGTTCAACTCTGGAAACACCATATATTTT
CDR3 protein: CASSPGSRFNSGNTIYF

D gene: -
V gene: TRBV5-1
J gene: TRBJ2-3
clone size: -
CDR3 DNA: TGCGCCAGCAGCTTGGGACAGGAGGCAGATACGCAGTATTTT
CDR3 protein: CASSLGQEADTQYF

D gene: -
V gene: TRBV2
J gene: TRBJ2-1
clone size: -
CDR3 DNA: TGTGCCAGCAGGGAGGACTCCCTCAGCAATGAGCAGTTCTTC
CDR3 protein: CASREDSLSNEQFF

D gene: TRBD2
V gene: TRBV2
J gene: TRBJ2-7
clone size: -
CDR3 DNA: TGTGCCAGCAGTGAACTAGCGGGAGGCCCCTCGGAGCAGTACTTC
CDR3 protein: CASSELAGGPSEQYF

D gene: TRBD1
V gene: TRBV14
J gene: TRBJ2-7
clone size: -
CDR3 DNA: TGTGCCAGCAGCCCCCCCGGGACAGGTGTGAGCTCCTACGAGCAGTACTTC
CDR3 protein: CASSPPGTGVSSYEQYF

D gene: TRBD1
V gene: TRBV2
J gene: TRBJ1-5
clone size: -
CDR3 DNA: TGTGCCAGCAGCCCGCAGGGGGCAGGACAGCCCCAGCATTTT
CDR3 protein: CASSPQGAGQPQHF

D gene: -
V gene: TRBV24-1
J gene: TRBJ2-1
clone size: -
CDR3 DNA: TGTGCCACCAGTGTTGGGGCAGGGCCTGGCTCCTACAATGAGCAGTTCTTC
CDR3 protein: CATSVGAGPGSYNEQFF

D gene: -
V gene: TRBV29-1
J gene: TRBJ1-4
clone size: once
CDR3 DNA: TGCAGCGCTTATTCTAACAGTGAAAAACTGTTTTTT
CDR3 protein: CSAYSNSEKLFF

D gene: TRBD2
V gene: TRBV27
J gene: TRBJ2-1
clone size: once
CDR3 DNA: TGTGCCAGCAGTCCCAATACCGGGACTAGCGGGAGATATGAGCAGTTCTTC
CDR3 protein: CASSPNTGTSGRYEQFF

D gene: -
V gene: TRBV11-2
J gene: TRBJ2-4
clone size: -
CDR3 DNA: TGTGCCAGCAGCTTAGCCCCTACTATTCTAGCCAAAAACATTCAGTACTTC
CDR3 protein: CASSLAPTILAKNIQYF

D gene: -
V gene: TRBV7-2
J gene: TRBJ2-7
clone size: -
CDR3 DNA: TGTGCCAGCAGCTTAGTAGTCTTCGGCGAGCAGTACTTC
CDR3 protein: CASSLVVFGEQYF

D gene: TRBD1
V gene: TRBV28
J gene: TRBJ1-4
clone size: -
CDR3 DNA: TGTGCCAGCAGTTCCACAGGGGGCTATAATGAAAAACTGTTTTTT
CDR3 protein: CASSSTGGYNEKLFF

D gene: -
V gene: TRBV28
J gene: TRBJ1-2
clone size: -
CDR3 DNA: TGTGCCAGCAGTTTACAATATGGCTACACCTTC
CDR3 protein: CASSLQYGYTF

D gene: -
V gene: TRBV7-2
J gene: TRBJ2-7
clone size: -
CDR3 DNA: TGTGCCAGCAGCTTAGAATCAGGGCTTAGCTCCTACGAGCAGTACTTC
CDR3 protein: CASSLESGLSSYEQYF

D gene: -
V gene: TRBV5-1
J gene: TRBJ2-3
clone size: -
CDR3 DNA: TGCGCCAGCAGACCACTAGTCGGCCCTAGCACAGATACGCAGTATTTT
CDR3 protein: CASRPLVGPSTDTQYF

D gene: -
V gene: TRBV9
J gene: TRBJ2-3
clone size: -
CDR3 DNA: TGTGCCAGCAGCGCCTCCAGGCAGCTTCAGACAGATACGCAGTATTTT
CDR3 protein: CASSASRQLQTDTQYF

D gene: TRBD2
V gene: TRBV5-8
J gene: TRBJ2-2
clone size: -
CDR3 DNA: TGTGCCAGCAGCTTGGTTCTAGCGGGAGCCGCCGGGGAGCTGTTTTTT
CDR3 protein: CASSLVLAGAAGELFF

D gene: -
V gene: TRBV28
J gene: TRBJ2-7
clone size: -
CDR3 DNA: TGTGCCAGCAGTGTCCCGGCCACAGGTACCTACGAGCAGTACTTC
CDR3 protein: CASSVPATGTYEQYF

D gene: -
V gene: TRBV4-2
J gene: TRBJ1-5
clone size: -
CDR3 DNA: TGTGCCAGCAGCCAAGGGCCCCAGGGAAATCAGCCCCAGCATTTT
CDR3 protein: CASSQGPQGNQPQHF

D gene: TRBD1
V gene: TRBV7-9
J gene: TRBJ2-2
clone size: -
CDR3 DNA: TGTGCCAGCAGCTTACCGCAGGGGGCGAACACCGGGGAGCTGTTTTTT
CDR3 protein: CASSLPQGANTGELFF

D gene: -
V gene: TRBV11-2
J gene: TRBJ2-2
clone size: -
CDR3 DNA: TGTGCCAGCAGCTTAGGGCCCCGGCGGGACTTCACCGGGGAGCTGTTTTTT
CDR3 protein: CASSLGPRRDFTGELFF

D gene: TRBD1
V gene: TRBV9
J gene: TRBJ1-3
clone size: -
CDR3 DNA: TGTGCCAGCACCAATACAGGGGGCCTCTCTGGAAACACCATATATTTT
CDR3 protein: CASTNTGGLSGNTIYF

D gene: -
V gene: TRBV2
J gene: TRBJ1-5
clone size: -
CDR3 DNA: TGTGCCAGCCGCACAGTAAGCAATCAGCCCCAGCATTTT
CDR3 protein: CASRTVSNQPQHF

D gene: TRBD2
V gene: TRBV3-1/TRBV3-2
J gene: TRBJ2-7
clone size: -
CDR3 DNA: TGTGCCAGCAGCCGGGGACTAGTTAACTACGAGCAGTACTTC
CDR3 protein: CASSRGLVNYEQYF

D gene: TRBD2
V gene: TRBV13
J gene: TRBJ2-1
clone size: -
CDR3 DNA: TGTGCCAGCAGCTTAAGCGGGAGTAGCAATGAGCAGTTCTTC
CDR3 protein: CASSLSGSSNEQFF

D gene: -
V gene: TRBV3-1/TRBV3-2
J gene: TRBJ2-7
clone size: -
CDR3 DNA: TGTGCCAGCAGCCAAGGAGGGCGGGCCTACGAGCAGTACTTC
CDR3 protein: CASSQGGRAYEQYF

D gene: -
V gene: TRBV3-1/TRBV3-2
J gene: TRBJ2-2
clone size: -
CDR3 DNA: TGTGCCAGCAGCCCGTTGGGGGCTGACACCGGGGAGCTGTTTTTT
CDR3 protein: CASSPLGADTGELFF

D gene: -
V gene: TRBV6-2/TRBV6-3
J gene: TRBJ2-3
clone size: once
CDR3 DNA: TGTGCCAGCAGTTATTGGGGCGGGAATAGGAATACGCAGTATTTT
CDR3 protein: CASSYWGGNRNTQYF

D gene: TRBD2
V gene: TRBV24-1
J gene: TRBJ2-1
clone size: -
CDR3 DNA: TGTGCCACCAGTGATCCAAAGACTAGCGGGAGGGTGGATGAGCAGTTCTTC
CDR3 protein: CATSDPKTSGRVDEQFF

D gene: -
V gene: TRBV4-3
J gene: TRBJ2-7
clone size: -
CDR3 DNA: TGCGCCAGCAGCCAAGAAACGGGGGCCTACGAGCAGTACTTC
CDR3 protein: CASSQETGAYEQYF

D gene: TRBD1
V gene: TRBV7-2
J gene: TRBJ2-7
clone size: -
CDR3 DNA: TGTGCCAGCAGCTTCGGACAGGGGTCCTACGAGCAGTACTTC
CDR3 protein: CASSFGQGSYEQYF

D gene: TRBD2
V gene: TRBV5-4
J gene: TRBJ2-7
clone size: -
CDR3 DNA: TGTGCCAGCAGCTTGGAACTAGCGACCGAGCAGTACTTC
CDR3 protein: CASSLELATEQYF

D gene: TRBD1
V gene: TRBV4-2
J gene: TRBJ1-1
clone size: -
CDR3 DNA: TGTGCCAGCAGCCAAACCACAGGGGGAGATGAAGCTTTCTTT
CDR3 protein: CASSQTTGGDEAFF

D gene: -
V gene: TRBV9
J gene: TRBJ2-5
clone size: -
CDR3 DNA: TGTGCCAGCAGCCCAGGGGGGACAGCCTTAATTCAAGAGACCCAGTACTTC
CDR3 protein: CASSPGGTALIQETQYF

D gene: -
V gene: TRBV4-1
J gene: TRBJ1-1
clone size: once
CDR3 DNA: TGCGCCAGCAGCGCCAGACAGGCGATGAACACTGAAGCTTTCTTT
CDR3 protein: CASSARQAMNTEAFF

D gene: TRBD1
V gene: TRBV18
J gene: TRBJ2-4
clone size: -
CDR3 DNA: TGTGCCAGCTCACCACTTCCTACAGGGGGGAACATTCAGTACTTC
CDR3 protein: CASSPLPTGGNIQYF

D gene: -
V gene: TRBV30
J gene: TRBJ2-7
clone size: -
CDR3 DNA: TGTGCCTGGAGTGTGAGCGGAGGCTCCTACGAGCAGTACTTC
CDR3 protein: CAWSVSGGSYEQYF

D gene: -
V gene: TRBV7-6
J gene: TRBJ2-7
clone size: -
CDR3 DNA: TGTGCCAGCAGCCCCGCGATCGAGTTGGGCCACGAGCAGTACTTC
CDR3 protein: CASSPAIELGHEQYF

D gene: -
V gene: TRBV28
J gene: TRBJ1-5
clone size: -
CDR3 DNA: TGTGCCAGCACCCGGGGACATAGCAATCAGCCCCAGCATTTT
CDR3 protein: CASTRGHSNQPQHF

D gene: TRBD2
V gene: TRBV6-4
J gene: TRBJ2-1
clone size: few
CDR3 DNA: TGTGCCAGCAGTGACTCACTAGCGGGCTACAATGAGCAGTTCTTC
CDR3 protein: CASSDSLAGYNEQFF

D gene: TRBD2
V gene: TRBV5-1
J gene: TRBJ2-1
clone size: -
CDR3 DNA: TGCGCCAGCAGCGTCGGGACTAGCGCTCGCAATGAGCAGTTCTTC
CDR3 protein: CASSVGTSARNEQFF

D gene: TRBD1
V gene: TRBV30
J gene: TRBJ2-2
clone size: -
CDR3 DNA: TGTGCCTGGAGCCGACAGGGGACAACCGGGGAGCTGTTTTTT
CDR3 protein: CAWSRQGTTGELFF

D gene: -
V gene: TRBV30
J gene: TRBJ2-2
clone size: -
CDR3 DNA: TGTGCCCGGGCAAGGGGCGGGGAGCTGTTTTTT
CDR3 protein: CARARGGELFF

D gene: TRBD1
V gene: TRBV28
J gene: TRBJ2-7
clone size: -
CDR3 DNA: TGTGCCAGCAGTTTATTTTCGACAGGGACAGGGTTCTACGAGCAGTACTTC
CDR3 protein: CASSLFSTGTGFYEQYF